One sample yielded the 10 T cell receptor beta chains listed below, sequenced in a study of CD8+CD57+ T cells in acquired aplastic anemia. TCR beta VDJ and CDR3 were profiled, and genomic DNA was the template. TCRdb called the reads again in MiXCR, with one record for every CDR3 protein. This sample has some 200,000 distinct CDR3 sequences, with 30% to 40% found just once. Source material: sorted CD4+, CD8+, or CD8+CD57+ T cells (not recorded which) from PBMCs. The receptors derive from a human donor in good health, serving as a control.

This clonotype turned up a few times. The chain has TRBV3-1 and TRBJ2-2; D remains ambiguous. The V gene's germline CDR1 is LGHDT and CDR2 YNNKEL (reference sequence). This CDR3 is 16 amino acids long. Trimming left V 4 bases short and J 0 bases short, with 12 bases between. The CDR3 DNA reads TGTGCCAGCAGCCCCCGATACCGTTCGAACACCGGGGAGCTGTTTTTT. Its protein product is CASSPRYRSNTGELFF.

This clonotype showed up many times. CDR3 nucleotides: TGCAGTGCTAGCGTACTGGGGGGGTCTGGCTACACCTTC. Translating gives CSASVLGGSGYTF. The gene calls are TRBV20-1 and TRBJ1-2; D may be TRBD1 (5 bases). Trimming left V 3 bases short and J 7 bases short, with 15 bases between. This CDR3 spans 13 amino acids. Germline V lookup: CDR1 DFQATT, CDR2 SNEGSKA (reference sequence).

The chain employs TRBV25-1 and TRBJ2-7; 9 bases match TRBD2. Trimming took 1 base from V and 3 from J; bases not matched to a gene: 10. The length of the CDR3 is 17 residues. Germline V gene data show CDR1 as MGHDK and CDR2 as SYGVNS. This chain's CDR3 is CASSELGGLASSYEQYF. In nucleotides, the CDR3 is TGTGCCAGCAGTGAATTGGGTGGACTAGCGTCAAGCTACGAGCAGTACTTC.

This clonotype was observed many times. The chain has TRBV5-1 and TRBJ2-5, with TRBD1 identical over 8 bases. V was clipped by 1 base and J by 5 bases; unmatched bases: 4. Germline V CDR1 and CDR2: SGHRS, YFSETQ. This CDR3 region has 14 residues. The chain's CDR3 is CASSLSTGEETQYF. In DNA, the CDR3 is TGCGCCAGCAGCTTGTCGACAGGGGAGGAGACCCAGTACTTC.

Many counts were recorded for this clonotype. The junction departs from germline at one end; a sequencing error may be responsible. V and J are TRBV3-1 and TRBJ1-5, with TRBD1 matching 9 bases. CDR3 size: 14 residues. The V gene's germline CDR1 is LGHDT and CDR2 YNNKEL (reference sequence). This CDR3 reads CASSPTRTGVPQHF. In DNA form, the CDR3 reads TGTGCCAGCAGCCCGACCCGGACAGGGGTCCCCCAACATTTT.

This rearrangement joins TRBV20-1 to TRBJ1-1, with D unclear. This CDR3 is 14 amino acids long. The germline CDR1 and CDR2 sequences are DFQATT and SNEGSKA (reference sequence). The V end was cut by 4 bases, the J end by 1 base, with 13 bases between. Here the CDR3 DNA reads TGCAGTGCTAACTCGCGAGCCCAGAACACTGAAGCTTTCTTT. Translating it yields CSANSRAQNTEAFF.

The J gene is TRBJ1-3, the V gene TRBV29-1; the D gene is possibly TRBD1 (5 bases). CDR3 length equals 16 residues. Germline CDR1 reads SQVTM; CDR2 reads ANQGSEA. V lost 6 bases to trimming and J lost 1 base, with 19 bases between them. Here the CDR3 reads CSVDSPGWGSGNTIYF. CDR3 bases: TGCAGCGTCGATAGTCCCGGTTGGGGGTCTGGAAACACCATATATTTT.

The table lists this clonotype with many counts. This chain joins TRBV5-1 and TRBJ2-5; D is possibly TRBD1 (6 bases). Germline assignment: CDR1 SGHRS and CDR2 YFSETQ. This CDR3 has 15 amino acids. Trimming left V 3 bases short and J 0 bases short, with 12 bases between. The CDR3 reads CASSSPQGNQETQYF. In nucleotides, the CDR3 is TGCGCCAGCAGCTCCCCCCAGGGGAACCAAGAGACCCAGTACTTC.

This chain uses TRBV7-3 with TRBJ2-3; D ambiguous. Between the trimmed V and J ends, which lost 3 bases and 3 bases, there was a span of 10 bases. Germline assignment: CDR1 SGHTA and CDR2 FQGTGA. The length of the CDR3 is 14 residues. As DNA, the CDR3 is TGTGCCAGCAGCTTCTCCGGCGAGACAGATACGCAGTATTTT. This codes for CASSFSGETDTQYF.

On this clonotype itself: Being one base from a much bigger clone, this may be a read error. The V and J genes are TRBV5-6 and TRBJ1-6; 7 bases align to TRBD1. Looked up from germline, CDR1 is SGHDT and CDR2 is YYEEEE. V lost 7 bases to trimming and J lost 6 bases; unmatched junction nucleotides: 16. The length of the CDR3 is 17 residues. CDR3 in amino acids: CASGSYRDSFGNSPLHF. The CDR3 DNA is TGTGCCAGCGGCTCATACAGGGACAGCTTTGGTAATTCACCCCTCCACTTT.